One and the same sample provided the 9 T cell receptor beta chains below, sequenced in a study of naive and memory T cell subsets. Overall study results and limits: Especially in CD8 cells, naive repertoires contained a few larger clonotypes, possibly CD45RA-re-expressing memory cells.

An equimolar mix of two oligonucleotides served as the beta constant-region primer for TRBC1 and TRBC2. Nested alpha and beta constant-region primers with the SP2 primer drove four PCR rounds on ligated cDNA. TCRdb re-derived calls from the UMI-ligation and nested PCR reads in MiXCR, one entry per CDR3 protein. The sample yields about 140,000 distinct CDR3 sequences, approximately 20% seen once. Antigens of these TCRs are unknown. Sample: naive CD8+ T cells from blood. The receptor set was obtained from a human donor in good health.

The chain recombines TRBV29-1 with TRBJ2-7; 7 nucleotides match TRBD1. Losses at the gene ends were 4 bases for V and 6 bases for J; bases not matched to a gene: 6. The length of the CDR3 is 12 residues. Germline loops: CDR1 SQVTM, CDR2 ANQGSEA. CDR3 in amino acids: CSVVDRVSEQYF. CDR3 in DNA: TGCAGCGTTGTCGACAGGGTCTCCGAGCAGTACTTC.

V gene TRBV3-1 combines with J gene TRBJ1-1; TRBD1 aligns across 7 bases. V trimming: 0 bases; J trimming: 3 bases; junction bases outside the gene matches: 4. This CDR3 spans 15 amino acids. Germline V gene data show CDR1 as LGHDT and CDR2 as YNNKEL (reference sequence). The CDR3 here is CASSQEGGWDTEAFF. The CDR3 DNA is TGTGCCAGCAGCCAAGAAGGGGGCTGGGACACTGAAGCTTTCTTT.

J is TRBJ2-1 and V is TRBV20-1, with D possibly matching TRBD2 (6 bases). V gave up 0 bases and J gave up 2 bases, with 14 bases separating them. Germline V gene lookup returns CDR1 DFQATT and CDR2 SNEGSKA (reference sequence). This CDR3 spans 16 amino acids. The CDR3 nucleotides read TGCAGTGCTAGAGACCCCCAGGTAGCGGCCTACAATGAGCAGTTCTTC. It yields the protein CSARDPQVAAYNEQFF.

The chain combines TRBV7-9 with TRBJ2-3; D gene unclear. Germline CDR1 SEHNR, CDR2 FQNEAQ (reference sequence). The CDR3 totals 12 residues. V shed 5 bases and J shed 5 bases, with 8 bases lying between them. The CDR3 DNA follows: TGTGCCAGCAGCCTCTATAGAGATACGCAGTATTTT. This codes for CASSLYRDTQYF.

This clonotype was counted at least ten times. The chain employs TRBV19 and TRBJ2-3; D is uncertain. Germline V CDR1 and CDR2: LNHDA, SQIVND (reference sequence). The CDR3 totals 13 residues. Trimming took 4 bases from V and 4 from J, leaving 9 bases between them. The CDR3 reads CASSSRLSDTQYF. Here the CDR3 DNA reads TGTGCCAGTAGTAGCCGATTGTCAGATACGCAGTATTTT.

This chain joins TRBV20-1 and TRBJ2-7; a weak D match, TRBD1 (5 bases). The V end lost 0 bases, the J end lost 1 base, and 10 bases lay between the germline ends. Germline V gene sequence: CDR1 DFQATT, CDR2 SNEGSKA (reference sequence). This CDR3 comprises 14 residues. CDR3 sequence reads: CSARDRAGSYEQYF. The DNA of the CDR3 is TGCAGTGCTAGAGATCGGGCAGGGTCCTACGAGCAGTACTTC.

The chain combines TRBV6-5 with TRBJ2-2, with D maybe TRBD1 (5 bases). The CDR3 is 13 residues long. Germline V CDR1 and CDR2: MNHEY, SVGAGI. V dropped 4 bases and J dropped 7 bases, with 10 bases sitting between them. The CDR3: CASSWRQNGELFF. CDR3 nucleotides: TGTGCCAGCAGTTGGAGACAGAACGGGGAGCTGTTTTTT.

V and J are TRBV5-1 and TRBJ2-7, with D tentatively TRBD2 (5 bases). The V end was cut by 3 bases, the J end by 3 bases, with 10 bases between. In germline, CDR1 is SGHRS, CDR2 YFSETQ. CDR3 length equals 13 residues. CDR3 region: CASSSPGNYEQYF. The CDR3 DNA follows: TGCGCCAGCAGCTCCCCCGGGAACTACGAGCAGTACTTC.

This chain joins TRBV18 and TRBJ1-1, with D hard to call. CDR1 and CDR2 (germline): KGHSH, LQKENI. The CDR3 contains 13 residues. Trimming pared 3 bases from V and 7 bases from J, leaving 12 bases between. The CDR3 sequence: CASSPLGPLEAFF. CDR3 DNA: TGTGCCAGCTCACCGCTGGGTCCCCTTGAAGCTTTCTTT.